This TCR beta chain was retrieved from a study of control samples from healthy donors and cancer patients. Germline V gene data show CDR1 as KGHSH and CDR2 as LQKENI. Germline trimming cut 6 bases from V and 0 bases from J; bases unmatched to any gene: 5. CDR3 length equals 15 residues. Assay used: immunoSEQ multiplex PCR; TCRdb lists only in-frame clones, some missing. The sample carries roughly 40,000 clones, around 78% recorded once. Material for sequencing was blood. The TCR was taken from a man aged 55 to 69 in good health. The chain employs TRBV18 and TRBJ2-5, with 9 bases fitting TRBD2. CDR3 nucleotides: TGTGCCAGCTCGCCAGCGGGGGGATACCAAGAGACCCAGTACTTC. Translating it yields CASSPAGGYQETQYF.